Included here is one TCR beta chain sequence, with context. Its antigen remains unknown. This record comes from a study of PD-1 blockade in classical Hodgkin lymphoma. Study information: Nivolumab dosed at 3 mg/kg went to patients intravenously every 2 weeks. Study findings and constraints: Undefined causes, possibly disease activity or prior therapy, underlie the repertoire differences. Lower baseline TCR diversity marked trial partial responders and progressors.

With no exception, relapse followed autologous stem cell transplantation in all patients, and brentuximab vedotin exposure varied. Best responses were complete response, partial response or progressive disease. Assay used: immunoSEQ multiplex PCR; TCRdb lists only in-frame clones, some missing. The data hold about 97,000 clones, with approximately 80% observed a single time. This CDR3 spans 17 amino acids. Trimming at V came to 1 base and at J to 1 base, leaving 5 bases not matched to a gene. Germline V gene lookup returns CDR1 LGHNA and CDR2 YNFKEQ. The chain recombines TRBV4-2 with TRBJ2-2; TRBD2 matches 8 bases. Sequencing was performed on peripheral blood mononuclear cells (PBMCs), taken at baseline. This receptor was taken from a human donor with classical Hodgkin lymphoma. The CDR3 DNA reads TGTGCCAGCAGCCAAGTAGCGGGGAGTTGGAACACCGGGGAGCTGTTTTTT. Protein sequence: CASSQVAGSWNTGELFF.